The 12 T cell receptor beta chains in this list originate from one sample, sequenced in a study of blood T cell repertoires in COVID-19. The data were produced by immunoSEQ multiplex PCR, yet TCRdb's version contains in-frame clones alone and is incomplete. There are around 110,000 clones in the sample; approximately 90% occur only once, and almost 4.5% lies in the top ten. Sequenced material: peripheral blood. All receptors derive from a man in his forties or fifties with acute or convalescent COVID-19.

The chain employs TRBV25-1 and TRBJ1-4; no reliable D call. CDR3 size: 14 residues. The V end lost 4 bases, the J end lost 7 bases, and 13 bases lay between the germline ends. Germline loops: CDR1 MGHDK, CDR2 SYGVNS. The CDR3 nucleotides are TGTGCCAGCAGTGGTGAACCTCGGGGTGAAAAACTGTTTTTT. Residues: CASSGEPRGEKLFF. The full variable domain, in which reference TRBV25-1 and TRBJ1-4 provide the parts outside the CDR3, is EADIYQTPRYLVIGTGKKITLECSQTMGHDKMYWYQQDPGMELHLIHYSYGVNSTEKGDLSSESTVSRIRTEHFPLTLESARPSHTSQYLCASSGEPRGEKLFFGSGTQLSVL.

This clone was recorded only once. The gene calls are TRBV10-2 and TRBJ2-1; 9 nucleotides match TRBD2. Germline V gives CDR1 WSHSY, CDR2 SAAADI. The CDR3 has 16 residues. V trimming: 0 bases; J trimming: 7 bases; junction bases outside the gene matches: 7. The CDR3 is CASSESGAGGGNEQFF. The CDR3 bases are TGCGCCAGCAGTGAGTCCGGCGCGGGAGGGGGGAATGAGCAGTTCTTC.

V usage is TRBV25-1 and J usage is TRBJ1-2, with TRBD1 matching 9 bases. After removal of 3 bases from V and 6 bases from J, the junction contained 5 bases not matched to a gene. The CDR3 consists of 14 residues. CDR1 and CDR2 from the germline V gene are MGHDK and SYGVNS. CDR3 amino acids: CASSDRDRVDGYTF. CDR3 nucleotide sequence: TGTGCCAGCAGTGACCGGGACAGGGTGGATGGCTACACCTTC.

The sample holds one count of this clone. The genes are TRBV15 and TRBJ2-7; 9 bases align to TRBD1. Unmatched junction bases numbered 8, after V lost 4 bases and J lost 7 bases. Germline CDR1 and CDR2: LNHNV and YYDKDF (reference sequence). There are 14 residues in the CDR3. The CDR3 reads CATSKGQGPREQYF. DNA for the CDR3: TGTGCCACCAGCAAGGGACAGGGACCTCGGGAGCAGTACTTC.

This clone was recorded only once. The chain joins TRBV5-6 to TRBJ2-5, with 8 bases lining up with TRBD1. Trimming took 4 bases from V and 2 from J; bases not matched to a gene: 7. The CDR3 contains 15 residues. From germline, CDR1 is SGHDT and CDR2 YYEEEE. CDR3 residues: CASSGTGTGQETQYF. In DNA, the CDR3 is TGTGCCAGCAGCGGTACCGGGACAGGTCAAGAGACCCAGTACTTC.

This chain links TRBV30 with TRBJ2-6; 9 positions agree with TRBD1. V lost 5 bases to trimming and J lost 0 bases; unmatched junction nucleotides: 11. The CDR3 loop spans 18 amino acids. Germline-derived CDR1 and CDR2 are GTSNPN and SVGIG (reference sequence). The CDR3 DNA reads TGTGCCTGGGGGGGACAGGGTTCGGTTATCTCTGGGGCCAACGTCCTGACTTTC. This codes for CAWGGQGSVISGANVLTF.

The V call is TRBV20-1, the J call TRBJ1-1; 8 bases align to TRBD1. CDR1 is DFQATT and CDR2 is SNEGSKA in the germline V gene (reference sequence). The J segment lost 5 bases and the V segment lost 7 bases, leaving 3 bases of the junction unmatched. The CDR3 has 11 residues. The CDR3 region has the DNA TGCAGTGTCGACAGGGGTACTGAAGCTTTCTTT. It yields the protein CSVDRGTEAFF.

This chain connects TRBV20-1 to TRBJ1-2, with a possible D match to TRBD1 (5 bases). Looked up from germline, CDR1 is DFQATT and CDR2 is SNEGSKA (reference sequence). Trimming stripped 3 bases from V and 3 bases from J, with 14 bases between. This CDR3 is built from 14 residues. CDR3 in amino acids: CSASSGERHYGYTF. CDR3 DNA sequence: TGCAGTGCTAGTTCGGGGGAGAGACACTATGGCTACACCTTC.

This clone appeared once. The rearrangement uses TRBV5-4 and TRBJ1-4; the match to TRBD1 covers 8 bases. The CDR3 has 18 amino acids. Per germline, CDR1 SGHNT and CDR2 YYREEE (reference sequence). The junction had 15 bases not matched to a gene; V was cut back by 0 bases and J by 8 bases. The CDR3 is CASSLASGGAGRGEKLFF. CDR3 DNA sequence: TGTGCCAGCAGCTTGGCATCAGGGGGCGCGGGGCGCGGGGAAAAACTGTTTTTT.

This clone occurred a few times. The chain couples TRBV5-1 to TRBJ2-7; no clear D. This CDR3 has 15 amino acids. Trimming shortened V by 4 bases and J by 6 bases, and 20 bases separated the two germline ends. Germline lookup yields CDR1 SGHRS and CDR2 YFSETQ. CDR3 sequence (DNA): TGCGCCAGCAGCCCGGGTAGTAGAGCACTGTTCGAGCAGTACTTC. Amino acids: CASSPGSRALFEQYF. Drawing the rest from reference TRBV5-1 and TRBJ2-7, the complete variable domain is KAGVTQTPRYLIKTRGQQVTLSCSPISGHRSVSWYQQTPGQGLQFLFEYFSETQRNKGNFPGRFSGRQFSNSRSEMNVSTLELGDSALYLCASSPGSRALFEQYFGPGTRLTVT.

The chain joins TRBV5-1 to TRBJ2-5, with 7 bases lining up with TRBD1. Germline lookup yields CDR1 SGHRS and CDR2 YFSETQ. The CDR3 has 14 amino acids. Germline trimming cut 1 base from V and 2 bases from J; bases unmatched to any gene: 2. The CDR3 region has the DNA TGCGCCAGCAGCTTGTCGGGACAGCAAGAGACCCAGTACTTC. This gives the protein CASSLSGQQETQYF. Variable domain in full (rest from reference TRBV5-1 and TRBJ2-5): KAGVTQTPRYLIKTRGQQVTLSCSPISGHRSVSWYQQTPGQGLQFLFEYFSETQRNKGNFPGRFSGRQFSNSRSEMNVSTLELGDSALYLCASSLSGQQETQYFGPGTRLLVL.

The CDR3 DNA reads as TGTGCCAGCAGTTACTCCTATGAGCAGTTCTTC. Amino acids: CASSYSYEQFF. V usage is TRBV6-2 or TRBV6-3 and J usage is TRBJ2-1; D gene ambiguous. Trimming pared 0 bases from V and 8 bases from J, leaving 2 bases between. This CDR3 contains 11 residues. Germline CDR1 is MNHEY and CDR2 is SVGEGT.